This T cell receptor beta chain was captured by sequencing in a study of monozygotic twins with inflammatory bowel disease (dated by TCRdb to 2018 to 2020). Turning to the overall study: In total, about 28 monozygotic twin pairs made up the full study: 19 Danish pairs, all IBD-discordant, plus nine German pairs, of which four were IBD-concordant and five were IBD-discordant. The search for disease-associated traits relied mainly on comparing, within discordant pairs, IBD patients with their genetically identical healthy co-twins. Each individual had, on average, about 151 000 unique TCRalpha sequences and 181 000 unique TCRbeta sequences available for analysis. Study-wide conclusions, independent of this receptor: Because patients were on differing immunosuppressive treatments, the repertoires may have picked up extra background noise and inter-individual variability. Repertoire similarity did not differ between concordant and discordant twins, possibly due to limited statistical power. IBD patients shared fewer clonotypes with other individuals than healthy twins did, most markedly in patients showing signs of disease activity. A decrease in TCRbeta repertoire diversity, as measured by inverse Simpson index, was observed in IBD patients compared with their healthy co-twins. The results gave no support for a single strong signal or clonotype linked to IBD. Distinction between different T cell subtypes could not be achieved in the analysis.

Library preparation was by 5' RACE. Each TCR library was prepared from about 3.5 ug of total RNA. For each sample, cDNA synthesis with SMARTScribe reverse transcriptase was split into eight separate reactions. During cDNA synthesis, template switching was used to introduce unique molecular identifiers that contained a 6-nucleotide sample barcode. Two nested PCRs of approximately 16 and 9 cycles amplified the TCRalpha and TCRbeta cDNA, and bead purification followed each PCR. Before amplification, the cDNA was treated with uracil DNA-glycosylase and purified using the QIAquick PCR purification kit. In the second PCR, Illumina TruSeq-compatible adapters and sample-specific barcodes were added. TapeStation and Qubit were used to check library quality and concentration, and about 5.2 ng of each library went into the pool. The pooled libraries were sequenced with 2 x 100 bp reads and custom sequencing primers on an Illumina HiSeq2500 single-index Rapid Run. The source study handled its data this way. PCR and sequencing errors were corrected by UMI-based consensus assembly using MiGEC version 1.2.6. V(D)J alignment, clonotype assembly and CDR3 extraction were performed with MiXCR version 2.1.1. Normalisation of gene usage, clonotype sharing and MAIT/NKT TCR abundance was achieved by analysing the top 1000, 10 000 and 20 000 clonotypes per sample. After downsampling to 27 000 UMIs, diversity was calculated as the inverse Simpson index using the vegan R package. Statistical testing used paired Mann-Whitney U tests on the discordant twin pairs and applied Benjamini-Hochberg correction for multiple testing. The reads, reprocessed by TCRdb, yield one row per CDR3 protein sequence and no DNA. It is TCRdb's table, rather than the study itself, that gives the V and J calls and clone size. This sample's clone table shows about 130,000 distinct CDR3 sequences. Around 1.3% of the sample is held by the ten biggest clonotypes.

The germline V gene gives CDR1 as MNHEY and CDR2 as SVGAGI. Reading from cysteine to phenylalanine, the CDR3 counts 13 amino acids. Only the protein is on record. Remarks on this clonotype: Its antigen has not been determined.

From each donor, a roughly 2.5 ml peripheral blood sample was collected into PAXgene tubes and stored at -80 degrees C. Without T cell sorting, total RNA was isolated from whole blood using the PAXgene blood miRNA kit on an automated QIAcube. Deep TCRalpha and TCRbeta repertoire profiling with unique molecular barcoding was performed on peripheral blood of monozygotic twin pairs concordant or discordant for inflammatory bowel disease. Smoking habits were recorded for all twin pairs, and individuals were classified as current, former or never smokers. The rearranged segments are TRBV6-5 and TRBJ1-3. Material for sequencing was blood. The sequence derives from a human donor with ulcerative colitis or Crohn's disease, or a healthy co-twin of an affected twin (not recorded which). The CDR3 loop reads CASLAVSGNTIYF.